These T cell receptor beta chains were read from a single sample in a study of T cells after yellow fever vaccination. MiXCR, run by TCRdb on the 5' RACE reads, gives a single entry per CDR3 protein. The sample includes 300,000 or so distinct CDR3 sequences, 10% to 15% of them seen just once. Source: CD4+ T cells sorted from PBMCs, taken 45 days after the yellow fever booster vaccination. These receptors were collected from a man aged 30-40 years who received the YFV17D yellow fever vaccine. CDR3s include the opening cysteine and the closing phenylalanine or tryptophan. Each record gives: D gene, V gene, clone size, J gene, CDR3 DNA, CDR3 protein. The D gene is left open where the match is weak. Size tells how often a clone was seen (once, few, many) or the class of an expanded clone, and some rows leave it out.

d_gene: .; v_gene: TRBV7-2; abundance: .; j_gene: TRBJ2-7; CDR3nt: TGTGCCAGCATGGCGAGGACAAGCTCCTACGAGCAGTACTTC; CDR3aa: CASMARTSSYEQYF
d_gene: .; v_gene: TRBV25-1; abundance: few; j_gene: TRBJ2-1; CDR3nt: TGTGCCAGCAGTGGTTCATGGGACAATGAGCAGTTCTTC; CDR3aa: CASSGSWDNEQFF
d_gene: .; v_gene: TRBV6-5; abundance: few; j_gene: TRBJ2-3; CDR3nt: TGTGCCAGCAGTTACTCGGGCGGGAGCACAGATACGCAGTATTTT; CDR3aa: CASSYSGGSTDTQYF
d_gene: TRBD1; v_gene: TRBV5-5; abundance: .; j_gene: TRBJ2-5; CDR3nt: TGTGCCAGCGGCGTAGGGGGCGAAGAGACCCAGTACTTC; CDR3aa: CASGVGGEETQYF
d_gene: .; v_gene: TRBV28; abundance: few; j_gene: TRBJ2-5; CDR3nt: TGTGCCAGCAGTTTTTTGGGTGGGGCGACCCAGTACTTC; CDR3aa: CASSFLGGATQYF
d_gene: .; v_gene: TRBV7-9; abundance: .; j_gene: TRBJ1-1; CDR3nt: TGTGCCAGCAGCTTAGAGGTCACAGGGGAAGCTTTCTTT; CDR3aa: CASSLEVTGEAFF
d_gene: TRBD1; v_gene: TRBV28; abundance: few; j_gene: TRBJ1-4; CDR3nt: TGTGCCAGCGGGGGGACAGGGGTTGAAAAACTGTTTTTT; CDR3aa: CASGGTGVEKLFF
d_gene: .; v_gene: TRBV20-1; abundance: few; j_gene: TRBJ2-3; CDR3nt: TGCAGTGCTAGTTATCTATTCACAGATACGCAGTATTTT; CDR3aa: CSASYLFTDTQYF
d_gene: .; v_gene: TRBV29-1; abundance: many; j_gene: TRBJ2-1; CDR3nt: TGCAGCGTTGGTAGGGGGAATGAGCAGTTCTTC; CDR3aa: CSVGRGNEQFF
d_gene: TRBD2; v_gene: TRBV10-3; abundance: .; j_gene: TRBJ2-1; CDR3nt: TGTGCCATCAGCCGACTAGCGGAGGACAATGAGCAGTTCTTC; CDR3aa: CAISRLAEDNEQFF
d_gene: TRBD2; v_gene: TRBV15; abundance: few; j_gene: TRBJ2-1; CDR3nt: TGTGCCACCAGCAAGTTAGCGACTAGCGGGGTTAGCTCCTACAATGAGCAGTTCTTC; CDR3aa: CATSKLATSGVSSYNEQFF
d_gene: TRBD2; v_gene: TRBV11-2; abundance: few; j_gene: TRBJ2-3; CDR3nt: TGTGCCAGCAGCTTATATTTACTAGCGGGAGATACGCAGTATTTT; CDR3aa: CASSLYLLAGDTQYF
d_gene: .; v_gene: TRBV7-9; abundance: few; j_gene: TRBJ1-2; CDR3nt: TGTGCCAGCAGCCTATCGTACAGGGCTCACTATGGCTACACCTTC; CDR3aa: CASSLSYRAHYGYTF
d_gene: .; v_gene: TRBV6-1; abundance: many; j_gene: TRBJ2-3; CDR3nt: TGTGCCAGCAGTATCTACACTAGCACAGATACGCAGTATTTT; CDR3aa: CASSIYTSTDTQYF
d_gene: TRBD2; v_gene: TRBV20-1; abundance: few; j_gene: TRBJ2-1; CDR3nt: TGCAGTGGCAAGCGGGAGGGCCGCAATGAGCAGTTCTTC; CDR3aa: CSGKREGRNEQFF
d_gene: .; v_gene: TRBV18; abundance: .; j_gene: TRBJ2-3; CDR3nt: TGTGCCAGCTCACCCCTTGGGGGGACAGCAGATACGCAGTATTTT; CDR3aa: CASSPLGGTADTQYF
d_gene: TRBD2; v_gene: TRBV20-1; abundance: .; j_gene: TRBJ2-7; CDR3nt: TGCAGTGTTAGCGGGAGCTCCTACGAGCAGTACTTC; CDR3aa: CSVSGSSYEQYF
d_gene: .; v_gene: TRBV20-1; abundance: .; j_gene: TRBJ1-1; CDR3nt: TGCAGTGCAGCGTGGTTGGGGCAGCACACTGAAGCTTTCTTT; CDR3aa: CSAAWLGQHTEAFF
d_gene: .; v_gene: TRBV5-1; abundance: few; j_gene: TRBJ2-7; CDR3nt: TGCGCCAGCAGCTCAGCGGGTACAGGATACGAGCAGTACTTC; CDR3aa: CASSSAGTGYEQYF
d_gene: .; v_gene: TRBV18; abundance: .; j_gene: TRBJ2-7; CDR3nt: TGTGCCAGCTCACCAGGGACTCCCCACGAGCAGTACTTC; CDR3aa: CASSPGTPHEQYF
d_gene: .; v_gene: TRBV18; abundance: few; j_gene: TRBJ2-3; CDR3nt: TGTGCCAGCTCACCACCGAGTCCAGGGACTAGCACAGATACGCAGTATTTT; CDR3aa: CASSPPSPGTSTDTQYF
d_gene: TRBD2; v_gene: TRBV9; abundance: few; j_gene: TRBJ2-1; CDR3nt: TGTGCCAGCAGCGTAGCGGCTAGCGGGGCTCAGCATGAGCAGTTCTTC; CDR3aa: CASSVAASGAQHEQFF
d_gene: .; v_gene: TRBV5-1; abundance: .; j_gene: TRBJ2-7; CDR3nt: TGCGCCAGCAGCGTTATCGACGAGGAGCAGTACTTC; CDR3aa: CASSVIDEEQYF
d_gene: .; v_gene: TRBV20-1; abundance: few; j_gene: TRBJ2-7; CDR3nt: TGCAGTGCTAGAGTACGGCAGTACGAGCAGTACTTC; CDR3aa: CSARVRQYEQYF
d_gene: .; v_gene: TRBV15; abundance: .; j_gene: TRBJ1-1; CDR3nt: TGTGCCACCAGCAGAACGGACAGAGTAAACACTGAAGCTTTCTTT; CDR3aa: CATSRTDRVNTEAFF
d_gene: .; v_gene: TRBV7-2; abundance: many; j_gene: TRBJ2-1; CDR3nt: TGTGCCAGCAGCTTGGAGCGGGTGTATGAGCAGTTCTTC; CDR3aa: CASSLERVYEQFF
d_gene: .; v_gene: TRBV7-2; abundance: .; j_gene: TRBJ2-7; CDR3nt: TGTGCCAGCAGCTTAGATCTAACTAGACACGAGCAGTACTTC; CDR3aa: CASSLDLTRHEQYF
d_gene: .; v_gene: TRBV6-1; abundance: few; j_gene: TRBJ1-1; CDR3nt: TGTGCCAGCAGAAAGGGAGGCGTGAGCACTGAAGCTTTCTTT; CDR3aa: CASRKGGVSTEAFF
d_gene: .; v_gene: TRBV7-2; abundance: .; j_gene: TRBJ1-1; CDR3nt: TGTGCCAGCAGCTTAGCCGCGACGGCGTACAGTGAAGCTTTCTTT; CDR3aa: CASSLAATAYSEAFF
d_gene: TRBD2; v_gene: TRBV20-1; abundance: few; j_gene: TRBJ2-3; CDR3nt: TGCAGTGCTAGTGCTAGCGGCTCAGATACGCAGTATTTT; CDR3aa: CSASASGSDTQYF
d_gene: TRBD1; v_gene: TRBV6-1; abundance: .; j_gene: TRBJ1-4; CDR3nt: TGTGCCAGCAGCCTACAGGGGTACCCTACTAATGAAAAACTGTTTTTT; CDR3aa: CASSLQGYPTNEKLFF
d_gene: TRBD2; v_gene: TRBV6-1; abundance: .; j_gene: TRBJ2-6; CDR3nt: TGTGCCAGCAAACTACTAGCGGGAGGTTTGCCTGGGGCCAACGTCCTGACTTTC; CDR3aa: CASKLLAGGLPGANVLTF
d_gene: .; v_gene: TRBV15; abundance: few; j_gene: TRBJ2-3; CDR3nt: TGTGCCACCAGTCGCGGGAGCACAGATACGCAGTATTTT; CDR3aa: CATSRGSTDTQYF
d_gene: TRBD2; v_gene: TRBV6-1; abundance: few; j_gene: TRBJ2-7; CDR3nt: TGTGCCAGCAGCCAAATGGGACGGGGACTAGCGGGTTTCTCCTACGAGCAGTACTTC; CDR3aa: CASSQMGRGLAGFSYEQYF
d_gene: TRBD2; v_gene: TRBV29-1; abundance: few; j_gene: TRBJ2-3; CDR3nt: TGCAGCGTTGCGGGAGGGGCAGGGAGCACAGATACGCAGTATTTT; CDR3aa: CSVAGGAGSTDTQYF
d_gene: TRBD2; v_gene: TRBV20-1; abundance: few; j_gene: TRBJ2-7; CDR3nt: TGCAGTGCTGAGGGACTAGCGGGAGGGCACTACGAGCAGTACTTC; CDR3aa: CSAEGLAGGHYEQYF
d_gene: .; v_gene: TRBV3-1; abundance: many; j_gene: TRBJ2-3; CDR3nt: TGTGCCAGCAGCCTCTCCGCCCTTTCTAGCACAGATACGCAGTATTTT; CDR3aa: CASSLSALSSTDTQYF